Listed here are 24 T cell receptor beta chains from one sample, sequenced in a study of T cell changes during pregnancy in multiple sclerosis. Clones were sequenced by immunoSEQ multiplex PCR, and TCRdb holds only the in-frame ones, with some missing. This table has 50,000 or so clones, 92% appearing once. This material consisted of CD4+ T cells from peripheral blood mononuclear cells, taken in the second trimester of pregnancy. The receptors derive from a female donor with multiple sclerosis, enrolled in a pregnancy study.

J is TRBJ1-1 and V is TRBV5-6, with D unresolved. Per the germline V gene, CDR1 is SGHDT and CDR2 is YYEEEE. V lost 2 bases to trimming and J lost 4 bases, with 9 bases between them. The CDR3 has 13 residues. In nucleotides, the CDR3 is TGTGCCAGCAGCTTATCCCCCGGCACTGAAGCTTTCTTT. Amino acids: CASSLSPGTEAFF.

Turning to this clone: An end of the junction differs from the germline gene, which may be a read error. V gene TRBV7-8 combines with J gene TRBJ1-2; tentative D call: TRBD1 (5 bases). This CDR3 comprises 14 residues. Germline assignment: CDR1 SGHVS and CDR2 FQNEAQ. The CDR3 sequence: CASSLVGGNSGYTF. CDR3 sequence (DNA): TGTGCCAGCAGCTTAGTTGGGGGGAACTCTGGCTACACCTTC. Together with reference TRBV7-8 and TRBJ1-2, the CDR3 gives the full variable domain: GAGVSQSPRYKVAKRGQDVALRCDPISGHVSLFWYQQALGQGPEFLTYFQNEAQLDKSGLPSDRFFAERPEGSVSTLKIQRTQQEDSAVYLCASSLVGGNSGYTFGSGTRLTVV.

The chain is built from TRBV12-5 and TRBJ2-2; 8 bases match TRBD2. Losses at the gene ends were 5 bases for V and 6 bases for J; bases not matched to a gene: 5. CDR1 is LGHNT and CDR2 is FRNRAP in the germline V gene. The CDR3 sequence is 14 residues long. CDR3: CASGITSGAGELFF. For the CDR3, the DNA is TGTGCTAGTGGTATTACTAGCGGTGCCGGGGAGCTGTTTTTT.

This sequence joins TRBV10-3 and TRBJ1-1; D is uncertain. This CDR3 is 11 amino acids long. Trimming stripped 8 bases from V and 3 bases from J, with 7 bases between. The V gene's germline CDR1 is ENHRY and CDR2 SYGVKD. As DNA, the CDR3 is TGTGCCATCGGGGAGGACACTGAAGCTTTCTTT. Protein product: CAIGEDTEAFF.

V and J are TRBV19 and TRBJ2-2; 9 bases are shared with TRBD1. The V gene's germline CDR1 is LNHDA and CDR2 SQIVND (reference sequence). V was pared by 8 bases and J by 3 bases, with 7 bases of the junction left unmatched. The CDR3 has 15 amino acids. CDR3: CASSWGQGYTGELFF. For the CDR3, the DNA is TGTGCCAGTTCTTGGGGACAGGGTTACACCGGGGAGCTGTTTTTT.

The chain employs TRBV29-1 and TRBJ2-1, with 9 bases identical to TRBD1. This CDR3 spans 16 amino acids. Looked up from germline, CDR1 is SQVTM and CDR2 is ANQGSEA. With V trimmed by 2 bases and J by 10 bases, 15 bases remained unmatched. The DNA of the CDR3 is TGCAGCGTTGAACCAGCCGGGACAGGGCCAAGGCGGGAGCAGTTCTTC. It specifies CSVEPAGTGPRREQFF.

This rearrangement joins TRBV5-4 to TRBJ2-7; 8 positions match TRBD1. With 3 bases clipped from V and 2 bases from J, the junction kept 10 bases outside the gene matches. CDR1 and CDR2 (germline): SGHNT, YYREEE (reference sequence). The CDR3 covers 16 residues. The CDR3 bases are TGTGCCAGCAGCTCCGGGACAGGAATCTCTCCCTACGAGCAGTACTTC. This gives the protein CASSSGTGISPYEQYF.

This chain uses TRBV5-6 with TRBJ1-6; D gene uncertain. The CDR3 totals 15 residues. Per the germline V gene, CDR1 is SGHDT and CDR2 is YYEEEE. Trimming left V 1 base short and J 3 bases short, with 8 bases between. This chain's CDR3 is CASSLNRFYNSPLHF. For the CDR3, the DNA is TGTGCCAGCAGCTTGAACAGATTCTATAATTCACCCCTCCACTTT.

The chain uses TRBV30 and TRBJ2-1, with D hard to call. The germline V gene has CDR1 GTSNPN and CDR2 SVGIG (reference sequence). Trimming pared 3 bases from V and 6 bases from J, leaving 18 bases between. The CDR3 has 15 residues. The CDR3 sequence is CAWSVYRLRGNEQFF. The CDR3 DNA reads as TGTGCCTGGAGCGTGTACCGTCTAAGAGGCAATGAGCAGTTCTTC.

The CDR3 region has the DNA TGTGCCAGCAGAAGCCGGGGAAACACCATATATTTT. Protein: CASRSRGNTIYF. This rearrangement joins TRBV2 to TRBJ1-3; D gene uncertain. CDR3 length: 12 residues. With 6 bases removed from V and 4 bases from J, the gap between germline ends came to 7 bases. CDR1 is SNHLY, CDR2 FYNNEI, per germline.

The genes are TRBV10-3 and TRBJ1-1; 7 nucleotides line up with TRBD1. Germline-derived CDR1 and CDR2 are ENHRY and SYGVKD. This CDR3 has 14 amino acids. J lost 0 bases, V lost 5 bases, and 3 bases had no gene match. CDR3 loop: CAISKTGMNTEAFF. The CDR3 DNA reads as TGTGCCATCAGTAAGACAGGGATGAACACTGAAGCTTTCTTT.

J is TRBJ1-4 and V is TRBV5-6; D is unclear. Trimming removed 2 bases from V and 7 bases from J, with 15 bases in between. The CDR3 sequence is 15 residues long. Germline CDR1 reads SGHDT; CDR2 reads YYEEEE. The CDR3 is CASSFWVWSGEKLFF. The DNA of the CDR3 is TGTGCCAGCAGCTTTTGGGTTTGGAGTGGTGAAAAACTGTTTTTT.

The chain combines TRBV11-3 with TRBJ2-7; 9 bases agree with TRBD1. The CDR3 consists of 15 residues. Germline-derived CDR1 and CDR2 are SGHNT and YENEEA. Trimming cost V 3 bases and J 5 bases; bases outside gene matches: 8. CDR3 sequence (DNA): TGTGCCAGCAGCTTGTCCGGGACAGGGCACAACGAGCAGTACTTC. Encoded protein: CASSLSGTGHNEQYF.

A single count supports this clone. V and J are TRBV4-2 and TRBJ1-1, with D perhaps matching TRBD1 (5 bases). Looked up from germline, CDR1 is LGHNA and CDR2 is YNFKEQ. The CDR3 has 14 residues. The V end lost 4 bases, the J end lost 3 bases, and 12 bases lay between the germline ends. CDR3 nucleotides: TGTGCCAGCAGCCTGGACGGGGGGGACACTGAAGCTTTCTTT. It is translated as CASSLDGGDTEAFF.

The chain links TRBV19 to TRBJ2-7; 9 nucleotides align to TRBD2. From germline, CDR1 is LNHDA and CDR2 SQIVND (reference sequence). After removal of 6 bases from V and 1 base from J, the junction contained 7 bases not matched to a gene. The CDR3 spans 15 residues. In nucleotides, the CDR3 is TGTGCCAGTAGGATGGGGCTAGCGGGGTCCTACGAGCAGTACTTC. Protein product: CASRMGLAGSYEQYF.

The chain combines TRBV11-1 with TRBJ2-2; maybe TRBD1 (6 bases). Trimming shortened V by 5 bases and J by 2 bases, and 12 bases separated the two germline ends. Per germline, CDR1 SGHAT and CDR2 FQDESV (reference sequence). This CDR3 spans 15 amino acids. The CDR3 loop is CASSRGGVNTGELFF. In DNA, the CDR3 is TGTGCCAGCAGCAGAGGGGGAGTTAACACCGGGGAGCTGTTTTTT.

This clone showed up just once. CDR3 loop: CAANRGKTGELFF. In nucleotides, the CDR3 is TGTGCCGCAAACAGGGGGAAGACCGGGGAGCTGTTTTTT. The chain links TRBV10-3 to TRBJ2-2; 8 bases align to TRBD1. V shed 11 bases, J shed 5 bases, and the junction held 7 bases outside the gene matches. Looked up from germline, CDR1 is ENHRY and CDR2 is SYGVKD. This CDR3 has 13 residues.

The chain has TRBV7-3 and TRBJ1-1; the D gene is possibly TRBD1 (6 bases). Germline lookup yields CDR1 SGHTA and CDR2 FQGTGA. The CDR3 is 15 amino acids. Trimming left V 5 bases short and J 7 bases short, with 20 bases between. CDR3 loop: CASSPPGTRASEAFF. In nucleotides, the CDR3 is TGTGCCAGCAGCCCCCCGGGGACAAGGGCCAGTGAAGCTTTCTTT.

The J gene is TRBJ2-1, the V gene TRBV23-1, with D tentatively TRBD2 (5 bases). TRBV23-1 is an open reading frame whose function is uncertain. The CDR3 spans 11 residues. Trimming shortened V by 7 bases and J by 12 bases, and 13 bases separated the two germline ends. The CDR3 DNA reads as TGCGCCAGCAAGGCCGGGGTAGGGCAGTTCTTC. It codes for CASKAGVGQFF.

The V and J genes are TRBV6-6 and TRBJ1-2; D is perhaps TRBD1 (5 bases). V was trimmed by 10 bases and J by 3 bases, leaving 18 bases between them. The CDR3 sequence is 14 residues long. Germline V lookup: CDR1 MNHNY, CDR2 SVGAGI (reference sequence). CDR3: CATSIQGGDYGYTF. CDR3 bases: TGTGCCACCTCGATCCAGGGTGGAGACTATGGCTACACCTTC.

The chain uses TRBV9 and TRBJ1-1, with 11 bases matching TRBD1. CDR1 and CDR2 (germline): SGDLS, YYNGEE. This CDR3 region has 15 residues. The V gene end was trimmed by 0 bases and the J gene end by 4 bases; junction bases not matched to a gene: 2. DNA of the CDR3: TGTGCCAGCAGCGTAGCGGGGACAGGGGGCACTGAAGCTTTCTTT. It yields the protein CASSVAGTGGTEAFF.

The chain is built from TRBV7-9 and TRBJ1-2, with TRBD1 identical over 7 bases. The CDR3 spans 15 residues. With V trimmed by 5 bases and J by 1 base, 7 bases remained unmatched. CDR1 is SEHNR, CDR2 FQNEAQ, per germline (reference sequence). The CDR3, as DNA: TGTGCCAGCAGCCTATCCGGGACAGTTAACTATGGCTACACCTTC. Residues: CASSLSGTVNYGYTF.

The chain recombines TRBV27 with TRBJ2-7; 9 positions agree with TRBD1. The CDR3 loop spans 15 amino acids. Germline V lookup: CDR1 MNHEY, CDR2 SMNVEV (reference sequence). The junction had 6 bases not matched to a gene; V was cut back by 4 bases and J by 2 bases. CDR3 protein: CASSSRQGGPYEQYF. CDR3 coding DNA: TGTGCCAGCAGTTCCCGACAGGGGGGGCCCTACGAGCAGTACTTC.

The genes are TRBV5-4 and TRBJ2-5; 9 bases agree with TRBD2. The V and J ends lost 1 base and 2 bases, in that order; junction bases with no gene match: 3. The germline V gene has CDR1 SGHNT and CDR2 YYREEE (reference sequence). The CDR3 runs 15 residues. The CDR3, as DNA: TGTGCCAGCAGCTTGAATAGCGGGGGACAAGAGACCCAGTACTTC. It encodes CASSLNSGGQETQYF.